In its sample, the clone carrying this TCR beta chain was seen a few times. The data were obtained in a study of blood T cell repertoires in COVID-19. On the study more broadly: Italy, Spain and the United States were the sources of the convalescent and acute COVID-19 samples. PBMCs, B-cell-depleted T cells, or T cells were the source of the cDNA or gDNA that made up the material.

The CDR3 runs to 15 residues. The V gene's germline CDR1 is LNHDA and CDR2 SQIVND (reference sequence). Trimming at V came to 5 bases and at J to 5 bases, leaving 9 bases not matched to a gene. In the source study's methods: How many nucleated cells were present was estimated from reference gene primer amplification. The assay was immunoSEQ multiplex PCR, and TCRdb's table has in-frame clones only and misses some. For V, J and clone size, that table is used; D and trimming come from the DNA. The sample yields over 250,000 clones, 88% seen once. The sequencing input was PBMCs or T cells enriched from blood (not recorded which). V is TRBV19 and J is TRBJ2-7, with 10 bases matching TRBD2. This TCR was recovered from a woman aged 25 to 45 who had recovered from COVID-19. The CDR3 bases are TGTGCCAGTAGTCTTTCTAGCGGGAGAGGGGACGAGCAGTACTTC. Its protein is CASSLSSGRGDEQYF. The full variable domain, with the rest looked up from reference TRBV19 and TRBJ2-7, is DGGITQSPKYLFRKEGQNVTLSCEQNLNHDAMYWYRQDPGQGLRLIYYSQIVNDFQKGDIAEGYSVSREKKESFPLTVTSAQKNPTAFYLCASSLSSGRGDEQYFGPGTRLTVT.